This TCR beta chain is drawn from a study of OX40 agonist ivuxolimab in advanced cancers. At the level of the study: Subjects had a mean age of about 60 years, with a range of 23 to 79; more than 75% were male. Study-level results: The expanded peripheral T cells' antigen specificity was not determined. Several nonresponders also turned out to have low normalized T-cell clonal expansion. At 0.1 to 3.0 mg/kg, clonal expansion of CD4+ and CD8+ blood T cells had occurred by week 6.

TCRdb keeps only in-frame clones here, not all; method: immunoSEQ multiplex PCR. The sample has more than 45,000 clones, about 81% seen once; the top ten hold more than 5.5%. Turning to this clone: The target antigen is unknown.

Looked up from germline, CDR1 is ENHRY and CDR2 is SYGVKD. J lost 1 base, V lost 10 bases, and 9 bases had no gene match. The CDR3 consists of 15 residues. The chain joins TRBV10-3 to TRBJ1-1, with TRBD1 matching 10 bases. This TCR was recovered from an adult with an advanced solid tumor such as melanoma, head and neck, liver or kidney cancer. The input for sequencing was CD4+ or CD8+ T cells sorted from blood, taken in a trial of the OX40 agonist ivuxolimab. The CDR3 region has the DNA TGTGCCACGACCACCGGACAGGGGGGGAACACTGAAGCTTTCTTT. This sequence encodes CATTTGQGGNTEAFF.